This TCR beta chain was identified in a study of regulatory T cells in long-lasting Graves disease. Combining iRepertoire HTBI primers with Arm-PCR of CDR3 regions, the authors built TCR beta libraries. TCRdb used MiXCR to reprocess the multiplex PCR reads, holding one entry per CDR3 protein. Of roughly 500,000 distinct CDR3 sequences in the sample, less than 25% are singletons; the top ten hold 7.8%. The time point is: persistent/refractory GD, antithyroid drugs over 5 years with positive TRAb. The TCR library was made from RNA extracted from PBMCs. This clonotype was seen at least ten times. There are 13 residues in the CDR3. The germline V gene has CDR1 MNHEY and CDR2 SMNVEV (reference sequence). V was clipped by 2 bases and J by 3 bases; unmatched bases: 0.

The chain links TRBV27 to TRBJ2-5; 7 bases align to TRBD2. Sequencing was performed on peripheral blood mononuclear cells (PBMCs), taken when the disease was refractory, from a patient treated with antithyroid drugs. The clonotype was recovered from a female donor with Graves disease. The CDR3 spells CASSLLAEETQYF. In nucleotides, the CDR3 is TGTGCCAGCAGTTTACTAGCGGAAGAGACCCAGTACTTC.